This entry lists 19 T cell receptor beta chains sequenced from one sample in a study of blood T cell repertoires in COVID-19. Measured with immunoSEQ multiplex PCR; TCRdb has only the in-frame clones, and not every one. The sample has about 400,000 clones; roughly 87% are singletons. Material for sequencing was PBMCs or T cells enriched from blood (not recorded which). The receptors shown here come from a woman aged 18-30 years with acute COVID-19.

The rearrangement links TRBV30 to TRBJ1-2; D not resolved. Per germline, CDR1 GTSNPN and CDR2 SVGIG (reference sequence). The CDR3 totals 14 residues. Deletions cut 0 bases from V and 3 bases from J, with 11 bases between. The CDR3 loop reads CAWSVPGRDYGYTF. The DNA of the CDR3 is TGTGCCTGGAGTGTGCCCGGGAGGGACTATGGCTACACCTTC.

This sequence joins TRBV3-1 (or the pseudogene TRBV3-2) and TRBJ1-1; D is possibly TRBD1 (6 bases). V lost 0 bases, J lost 12 bases, and 11 bases lay in between. Germline V gives CDR1 LGHDT, CDR2 YNNKEL (reference sequence). CDR3 size: 12 residues. CDR3 sequence (DNA): TGTGCCAGCAGCCAAGAAGGGGGAATAACTTTCTTT. This encodes CASSQEGGITFF.

The chain links TRBV21-1 to TRBJ1-6; the table calls TRBD1, which could not be checked here. TRBV21-1 is assigned pseudogene status. The CDR3 sequence is 20 residues long. The CDR3 loop is CASSKGGDRRRRSYNSPLHF. DNA of the CDR3: TGTGCCAGCAGCAAAGGGGGGGACAGGCGCCGCAGGTCCTATAATTCACCCCTCCACTTT.

V and J are TRBV5-1 and TRBJ2-7; 8 bases agree with TRBD1. Per the germline V gene, CDR1 is SGHRS and CDR2 is YFSETQ. Unmatched junction bases numbered 9, after V lost 4 bases and J lost 6 bases. This CDR3 has 14 residues. CDR3 sequence reads: CASSPDRAGLEQYF. CDR3 in DNA: TGCGCCAGCAGCCCGGACAGGGCCGGACTCGAGCAGTACTTC.

The DNA for the CDR3 is TGCGCCAGCAGTCAATCTTTCAGCAGACTGGATGGCTACACCTTC. It yields the protein CASSQSFSRLDGYTF. This rearrangement joins TRBV23-1 to TRBJ1-2; D is undetermined. TRBV23-1 is an ORF for which the function is uncertain. Trimming took off 0 bases at V and 6 bases at J, with 14 bases between the two ends. This CDR3 has 15 residues.

This chain uses TRBV15 with TRBJ2-3, with 8 bases aligning to TRBD1. V lost 3 bases to trimming and J lost 4 bases; unmatched junction nucleotides: 6. Germline V gene sequence: CDR1 LNHNV, CDR2 YYDKDF (reference sequence). This CDR3 has 15 amino acids. CDR3 amino acids: CATSRGQVFADTQYF. CDR3 in DNA: TGTGCCACCAGCAGGGGACAGGTTTTCGCAGATACGCAGTATTTT.

This chain uses TRBV5-1 with TRBJ2-7; TRBD1 aligns across 9 bases. In germline, CDR1 is SGHRS, CDR2 YFSETQ. V lost 2 bases and J lost 2; bases outside the gene matches: 8. This CDR3 is built from 16 residues. CDR3 nucleotides: TGCGCCAGCAGCTTCCACCCCGGGACAGGGACCTACGAGCAGTACTTC. Its translation: CASSFHPGTGTYEQYF.

This clone has just one count. The J gene is TRBJ2-7, the V gene TRBV5-1; a weak D match, TRBD1 (5 bases). Germline V gene lookup returns CDR1 SGHRS and CDR2 YFSETQ. This CDR3 comprises 14 residues. V was cut by 0 bases and J by 7 bases, with 14 bases left in between. In DNA, the CDR3 is TGCGCCAGCAGCTTGGAACCGACAGTTCGGGAGCAGTACTTC. This sequence encodes CASSLEPTVREQYF.

The chain recombines TRBV3-1 (or the pseudogene TRBV3-2) with TRBJ1-1; possible D gene TRBD1, 6 bases. The CDR3 is 17 residues long. The germline V and J ends were trimmed by 4 bases and 4 bases, with 22 bases remaining between them. CDR1 LGHDT and CDR2 YNNKEL come from the germline V gene (reference sequence). The CDR3 sequence is CASSPVQGWVGSTEAFF. Written as DNA, the CDR3 is TGTGCCAGCAGCCCGGTACAGGGTTGGGTGGGGTCCACTGAAGCTTTCTTT.

The chain uses TRBV7-9 and TRBJ2-7; perhaps TRBD1 as D (5 bases). Germline CDR1 and CDR2: SEHNR and FQNEAQ (reference sequence). The CDR3 length is 11 residues. V lost 6 bases and J 3 bases, leaving 6 bases between the germline ends. The CDR3 nucleotides are TGTGCCAGCAGAGGGGACTACGAGCAGTACTTC. Translated: CASRGDYEQYF.

This clone turned up a few times. The gene calls are TRBV4-3 and TRBJ2-3; D gene unclear. Looked up from germline, CDR1 is LGHNA and CDR2 is YSLEER. V was shortened by 0 bases and J by 4 bases, with 5 bases between the two germline ends. This CDR3 is 13 amino acids long. The chain's CDR3 is CASSQDPSDTQYF. Here the CDR3 DNA reads TGCGCCAGCAGCCAAGATCCGTCAGATACGCAGTATTTT.

This clone appeared a single time. The DNA for the CDR3 is TGTGCCAGCAGCGCTAGACAGGGAAACTATGGCTACACCTTC. Protein sequence: CASSARQGNYGYTF. This chain links TRBV7-2 with TRBJ1-2; 7 bases map to TRBD1. Trimming cost V 5 bases and J 2 bases; bases outside gene matches: 5. CDR3 size: 14 residues. Germline CDR1 and CDR2: SGHTA and FQGNSA.

This sequence joins TRBV5-1 and TRBJ1-3; the match to TRBD1 covers 7 bases. The V gene's germline CDR1 is SGHRS and CDR2 YFSETQ. V shed 2 bases and J 0 bases; nucleotides not matched to a gene: 8. There are 17 residues in the CDR3. CDR3 sequence reads: CASSLTRQGDSGNTIYF. The CDR3 DNA reads TGCGCCAGCAGCTTAACAAGACAGGGCGACTCTGGAAACACCATATATTTT.

V usage is TRBV5-1 and J usage is TRBJ1-4; 11 bases are a match to TRBD1. The CDR3 extends over 14 amino acids. The V and J ends lost 3 bases and 7 bases, in that order; junction bases with no gene match: 2. CDR1 and CDR2 from the germline V gene are SGHRS and YFSETQ. CDR3 sequence: CASSWGTGGEKLFF. Written as DNA, the CDR3 is TGCGCCAGCAGCTGGGGGACAGGGGGTGAAAAACTGTTTTTT.

The chain joins TRBV21-1 to TRBJ2-7; TRBD2 is taken as the D call from the table, unchecked against the DNA. TRBV21-1 is a pseudogene locus. The CDR3 consists of 14 residues. CDR3 nucleotide sequence: TGTGCCAGCAGCAAAGCCCGGGAAACCTACGAGCAGTACTTC. Translated: CASSKARETYEQYF.

This clone was picked up one time. CDR3 nucleotide sequence: TGTGCCAGCAGCCTGGGACAGGGGAACACTGAAGCTTTCTTT. Its translation is CASSLGQGNTEAFF. The chain uses TRBV2 and TRBJ1-1; the match to TRBD1 covers 9 bases. The CDR3 has 14 residues. The trim removed 6 bases at V and 1 base at J, leaving 3 bases unmatched. Germline V lookup: CDR1 SNHLY, CDR2 FYNNEI.

V usage is TRBV19 and J usage is TRBJ1-1; D is uncertain. This CDR3 spans 14 amino acids. V was cut by 6 bases and J by 3 bases, with 14 bases left in between. The germline V gene has CDR1 LNHDA and CDR2 SQIVND (reference sequence). Written as DNA, the CDR3 is TGTGCCAGTAGGAGGGCCGGGAGGCACACTGAAGCTTTCTTT. This translates into CASRRAGRHTEAFF.

The rearrangement links TRBV21-1 to TRBJ2-7; the tabulated D call, TRBD2, remains unverified against the DNA. TRBV21-1 is a known pseudogene. The CDR3 totals 13 residues. CDR3 DNA sequence: TGTGCCAGAAGGACTGATCCGAATTACGAGCAGTACTTC. Protein: CARRTDPNYEQYF.

The chain carries TRBV19 and TRBJ2-2; 9 bases are a match to TRBD1. The CDR3 has 14 residues. The ends lost 6 bases at V and 6 bases at J; junction bases unmatched: 5. Germline V gene lookup returns CDR1 LNHDA and CDR2 SQIVND (reference sequence). This chain's CDR3 is CASSPQGAAGELFF. The CDR3 DNA sequence: TGTGCCAGTAGCCCACAGGGGGCCGCCGGGGAGCTGTTTTTT.